One sample yielded the 16 T cell receptor beta chains listed below, sequenced in a study of molecular identifiers for immune sequencing clone quantification. TCRdb called the PCR reads again in MiXCR, with one record for every CDR3 protein. The repertoire holds approximately 630,000 distinct CDR3 sequences, with about 25% as singletons. The sample was naive CD8+ T cells from blood, with Jurkat cell RNA spiked in. Subset: FACS-sorted CD8+CD4-CCR7+CD45RA+ naive T cells. The receptors were sampled from a human donor in good health. Some libraries in this study had Jurkat cell RNA spiked in.

In this sample, this clonotype turned up a few times. V is TRBV10-3 and J is TRBJ2-1; D is possibly TRBD2 (5 bases). The CDR3 covers 17 residues. V lost 2 bases to trimming and J lost 0 bases, with 14 bases between them. Germline CDR1 and CDR2: ENHRY and SYGVKD. In DNA, the CDR3 is TGTGCCATCAGTGAGCTCTCCGGCGGGCCCTCCTACAATGAGCAGTTCTTC. This gives the protein CAISELSGGPSYNEQFF.

As regards this clonotype: One end of the junction varies from germline; a read error may be responsible. The chain couples TRBV27 to TRBJ2-1; 11 nucleotides align to TRBD2. Germline V lookup: CDR1 MNHEY, CDR2 SMNVEV (reference sequence). CDR3 length equals 15 residues. CDR3 amino acids: CASSPGTSGYSEQFF. The CDR3 nucleotides are TGTGCCAGCAGTCCCGGGACTAGCGGCTACAGTGAGCAGTTCTTC.

This clonotype has more than one count but fewer than ten. The rearrangement uses TRBV6-2 or TRBV6-3 and TRBJ1-2; 8 nucleotides line up with TRBD1. V was pared by 6 bases and J by 1 base, with 7 bases of the junction left unmatched. This CDR3 contains 15 residues. The germline gives CDR1 MNHEY, CDR2 SVGEGT. Written as DNA, the CDR3 is TGTGCCAGCAGCGTGACAGGGGAGCATAACTATGGCTACACCTTC. Translating it yields CASSVTGEHNYGYTF.

A few counts support this clonotype. The J gene is TRBJ2-1, the V gene TRBV7-9; D gene uncertain. V was shortened by 3 bases and J by 5 bases, with 8 bases between the two germline ends. CDR1 is SEHNR and CDR2 is FQNEAQ in the germline V gene (reference sequence). This CDR3 is 13 amino acids long. DNA for the CDR3: TGTGCCAGCAGCTTTTGGCAGCACAATGAGCAGTTCTTC. This sequence encodes CASSFWQHNEQFF.

This clonotype turned up a few times. The J gene is TRBJ2-3, the V gene TRBV4-1; 7 nucleotides align to TRBD1. From germline, CDR1 is MGHRA and CDR2 YSYEKL. V was pared by 1 base and J by 0 bases, with 7 bases of the junction left unmatched. The CDR3 has 17 amino acids. The CDR3 DNA follows: TGCGCCAGCAGCCAAGCGTTCCAGGGGGTTAGCACAGATACGCAGTATTTT. This gives the protein CASSQAFQGVSTDTQYF.

V and J are TRBV24-1 and TRBJ2-3; 11 bases map to TRBD1. This CDR3 comprises 17 residues. Germline V CDR1 and CDR2: KGHDR, SFDVKD. The V gene end was trimmed by 4 bases and the J gene end by 4 bases; junction bases not matched to a gene: 9. CDR3 residues: CATSEDPGQGVSDTQYF. CDR3 DNA sequence: TGTGCCACCAGTGAAGATCCGGGACAGGGGGTTTCAGATACGCAGTATTTT.

This clonotype was picked up many times. V gene TRBV7-2 combines with J gene TRBJ2-3; possible D gene TRBD1, 6 bases. This CDR3 comprises 16 residues. CDR1 and CDR2 from the germline V gene are SGHTA and FQGNSA. V lost 5 bases, J lost 6 bases, and 21 bases lay in between. The CDR3 is CASSLGDTRNFDTQYF. The CDR3 nucleotides read TGTGCCAGCAGCCTAGGGGACACCCGAAATTTTGATACGCAGTATTTT. Combining the CDR3 with reference TRBV7-2 and TRBJ2-3 gives the whole variable domain GAGVSQSPSNKVTEKGKDVELRCDPISGHTALYWYRQSLGQGLEFLIYFQGNSAPDKSGLPSDRFSAERTGGSVSTLTIQRTQQEDSAVYLCASSLGDTRNFDTQYFGPGTRLTVL.

The CDR3 DNA is TGTGCCAGCAGTTCCCCAAGGACAGGGGAAGATGGCTACACCTTC. Its translation: CASSSPRTGEDGYTF. The chain has TRBV6-5 and TRBJ1-2; 9 bases agree with TRBD1. V trimming: 4 bases; J trimming: 6 bases; junction bases outside the gene matches: 9. The CDR3 spans 15 residues. Per the germline V gene, CDR1 is MNHEY and CDR2 is SVGAGI.

The chain has TRBV4-3 and TRBJ2-1, with 9 bases fitting TRBD1. V trimming: 3 bases; J trimming: 5 bases; junction bases outside the gene matches: 8. Germline lookup yields CDR1 LGHNA and CDR2 YSLEER. The CDR3 totals 16 residues. The CDR3: CASSQQGTGRDNEQFF. The CDR3 DNA follows: TGCGCCAGCAGCCAGCAAGGGACAGGGCGGGACAATGAGCAGTTCTTC.

The J gene is TRBJ2-1, the V gene TRBV9; TRBD2 aligns across 13 bases. CDR1 and CDR2 from the germline V gene are SGDLS and YYNGEE. The ends lost 1 base at V and 14 bases at J; junction bases unmatched: 6. This CDR3 comprises 14 residues. CDR3 residues: CASSVSRTSGSEFF. DNA of the CDR3: TGTGCCAGCAGCGTATCCAGGACTAGCGGGAGTGAGTTCTTC.

The chain has TRBV6-1 and TRBJ1-2; tentatively, D is TRBD1 (6 bases). From germline, CDR1 is MNHNS and CDR2 SASEGT. V lost 6 bases and J lost 4, with 15 bases in between. This CDR3 has 14 amino acids. CDR3 in DNA: TGTGCCAGCAGGGGTAGGACAGAGTTCTATGGCTACACCTTC. It encodes CASRGRTEFYGYTF.

The rearrangement joins TRBV12-5 to TRBJ2-3; 8 positions match TRBD2. Germline V gene data show CDR1 as LGHNT and CDR2 as FRNRAP. The CDR3 is 18 amino acids. The junction had 14 bases not matched to a gene; V was cut back by 2 bases and J by 4 bases. The CDR3, as DNA: TGTGCTAGTGGTTTGCCTCCCCGGGGACGGGGGGGCCCAGATACGCAGTATTTT. Encoded protein: CASGLPPRGRGGPDTQYF.

This clonotype was observed a few times. This chain connects TRBV11-2 to TRBJ2-1, with 7 bases matching TRBD2. Germline-derived CDR1 and CDR2 are SGHAT and FQNNGV. The CDR3 contains 17 residues. V dropped 6 bases and J dropped 2; count of bases not matched to a gene: 13. The CDR3 region is CASRGGERTAAYNEQFF. The DNA of the CDR3 is TGTGCCAGCAGGGGGGGGGAACGGACGGCAGCCTACAATGAGCAGTTCTTC.

J is TRBJ2-7 and V is TRBV13; D gene unclear. Germline CDR1 is PRHDT and CDR2 is FYEKMQ (reference sequence). Deletions cut 5 bases from V and 9 bases from J, with 17 bases between. There are 13 residues in the CDR3. DNA of the CDR3: TGTGCCAGCAGCCCGCTAAGTCGCCCCGCGCAGTACTTC. Residues: CASSPLSRPAQYF.

This chain links TRBV9 with TRBJ2-2; D possibly uses TRBD1 or TRBD2 (7 bases each). The CDR3 loop spans 16 amino acids. Germline CDR1 SGDLS, CDR2 YYNGEE. Deletions cut 4 bases from V and 7 bases from J, with 20 bases between. DNA for the CDR3: TGTGCCAGCAGCCCCAGGGGGGGGGCCGGAGACGGGGAGCTGTTTTTT. Translated: CASSPRGGAGDGELFF.

Ten or more counts support this clonotype. This chain uses TRBV6-2 or TRBV6-3 with TRBJ2-3; 8 bases are a match to TRBD2. V trimming: 4 bases; J trimming: 2 bases; junction bases outside the gene matches: 2. This CDR3 is 14 amino acids long. CDR1 is MNHEY and CDR2 is SVGEGT in the germline V gene. CDR3 nucleotide sequence: TGTGCCAGCAGTTCCGGACTAGCCACAGATACGCAGTATTTT. It yields the protein CASSSGLATDTQYF.